Shown below are 19 T cell receptor beta chains from a single sample sequenced in a study of T cells in Graves' hyperthyroidism and ophthalmopathy (dated by TCRdb to the late 2010s). The library was produced with multiplex PCR. Sequencing used an Illumina HiSeq 2000. Amplification of TCR beta CDR3 regions was carried out from RNA transcripts. The TCR CDR3 was subjected to a first round of RT-PCR using the HTBI primer set and the Qiagen OneStep RT-PCR kit. TCRdb ran its own pipeline on the public reads, namely fastp trimming at Q25 and MiXCR clone calling, and kept in-frame beta chains. Entries that share a CDR3 protein sequence are merged under the most common genes and DNA. For this sample there are 450,000 to 600,000 distinct CDR3 sequences; around 15% appear just once. The leading ten clones occupy approximately 15% of the sample. The sequenced material came from blood. Receptor source: a woman between 40 and 50 years old with Graves' hyperthyroidism.

This clonotype was counted many times. The gene calls are TRBV5-6 and TRBJ2-3; TRBD1 aligns across 9 bases. Germline assignment: CDR1 SGHDT and CDR2 YYEEEE. V gave up 5 bases and J gave up 4 bases; unmatched junction bases: 20. The length of the CDR3 is 19 residues. CDR3 residues: CASRFLFLETGGLADTQYF. CDR3 nucleotides: TGTGCCAGCAGATTCCTCTTCTTGGAGACAGGGGGTCTAGCAGATACGCAGTATTTT.

This clonotype was seen only a few times. The gene calls are TRBV5-5 and TRBJ2-4, with TRBD1 as a possible D gene (5 bases). The CDR3 is 21 residues long. V was trimmed by 0 bases and J by 3 bases, leaving 28 bases between them. CDR1 SGHKS and CDR2 YYEKEE come from the germline V gene (reference sequence). The CDR3: CASSLAEAGQGQSYGKNIQYF. The CDR3 nucleotides read TGTGCCAGCAGCTTGGCCGAAGCTGGCCAGGGTCAATCCTACGGCAAAAACATTCAGTACTTC.

V usage is TRBV12-3 or TRBV12-4 and J usage is TRBJ2-6; D ambiguous. V lost 6 bases and J lost 2, with 11 bases in between. This CDR3 is built from 15 residues. The CDR3 protein is CASSVADTGANVLTF. The CDR3 coding sequence is TGTGCCAGCAGCGTAGCCGATACTGGGGCCAACGTCCTGACTTTC.

This clonotype was detected ten times or more. The J gene is TRBJ2-3, the V gene TRBV20-1; a weak D match, TRBD2 (5 bases). The germline V and J ends were trimmed by 5 bases and 4 bases, with 13 bases remaining between them. The CDR3 contains 13 residues. Per the germline V gene, CDR1 is DFQATT and CDR2 is SNEGSKA (reference sequence). This chain's CDR3 is CSAPLDGADTQYF. The CDR3 bases are TGCAGTGCTCCTTTGGACGGGGCAGATACGCAGTATTTT.

This clonotype was observed at least ten times. The chain combines TRBV24-1 with TRBJ2-2; D may correspond to TRBD1 or TRBD2 (5 bases each). V was cut by 2 bases and J by 2 bases, with 11 bases left in between. Germline CDR1 reads KGHDR; CDR2 reads SFDVKD. This CDR3 is 16 amino acids long. In nucleotides, the CDR3 is TGTGCCACCAGTGATTCCGGGACCGGAAACACCGGGGAGCTGTTTTTT. This encodes CATSDSGTGNTGELFF.

This clonotype was counted between two and nine times. The V gene is TRBV7-8, the J gene TRBJ2-7; D is unresolved. Trimming pared 0 bases from V and 6 bases from J, leaving 9 bases between. Germline CDR1 SGHVS, CDR2 FQNEAQ. The CDR3 has 13 amino acids. This CDR3 is CASSLALNAEQYF. CDR3 nucleotides: TGTGCCAGCAGCTTAGCGTTGAACGCCGAGCAGTACTTC.

The chain combines TRBV3-1 with TRBJ2-1, with 7 bases fitting TRBD2. Trimming removed 4 bases from V and 0 bases from J; junction bases left unmatched: 3. The V gene's germline CDR1 is LGHDT and CDR2 YNNKEL (reference sequence). This CDR3 has 15 amino acids. The CDR3 region is CASSRRTSSYNEQFF. Written as DNA, the CDR3 is TGTGCCAGCAGCCGCCGGACTAGCTCCTACAATGAGCAGTTCTTC.

CDR3 in DNA: TGTGCCAGCAGCCTGACTAGCGGGATGAGGGAGCAGTTCTTC. This translates into CASSLTSGMREQFF. The rearrangement joins TRBV6-1 to TRBJ2-1, with 11 bases identical to TRBD2. J gave up 10 bases and V 6 bases, and 8 bases lay outside the gene matches. Germline V CDR1 and CDR2: MNHNS, SASEGT. The CDR3 is made up of 14 amino acids.

This clonotype was seen only a few times. The chain employs TRBV19 and TRBJ2-1, with 9 positions matching TRBD1. The CDR3 totals 15 residues. CDR1 is LNHDA, CDR2 SQIVND, per germline (reference sequence). After removal of 7 bases from V and 5 bases from J, the junction contained 9 bases not matched to a gene. Written as DNA, the CDR3 is TGTGCCAGTAAAGCAGGCACAGGGGGCAACAATGAGCAGTTCTTC. Its translation is CASKAGTGGNNEQFF. Drawing the rest from reference TRBV19 and TRBJ2-1, the complete variable domain is DGGITQSPKYLFRKEGQNVTLSCEQNLNHDAMYWYRQDPGQGLRLIYYSQIVNDFQKGDIAEGYSVSREKKESFPLTVTSAQKNPTAFYLCASKAGTGGNNEQFFGPGTRLTVL.

This rearrangement joins TRBV27 to TRBJ2-2; the D gene is possibly TRBD2 (5 bases). Trimming removed 3 bases at V and 13 bases at J, with 15 bases between. The CDR3 runs 13 residues. Germline values: CDR1 MNHEY, CDR2 SMNVEV (reference sequence). In DNA form, the CDR3 reads TGTGCCAGCAGTTTGACACAGAGCGGTGGGCTGTTTTTT. Translation gives CASSLTQSGGLFF.

This clonotype was observed a handful of times. The rearrangement uses TRBV15 and TRBJ2-5; TRBD2 aligns across 7 bases. Germline V gives CDR1 LNHNV, CDR2 YYDKDF (reference sequence). The V segment lost 1 base and the J segment 3 bases; nucleotides outside the gene matches: 5. The CDR3 runs 15 residues. The CDR3 DNA follows: TGTGCCACCAGCAGAGGGGGAGGGAAAAAAGAGACCCAGTACTTC. Translating gives CATSRGGGKKETQYF.

This clonotype was recorded at least ten times. The chain combines TRBV5-1 with TRBJ2-1, with TRBD2 matching over 7 bases. After removal of 2 bases from V and 5 bases from J, the junction contained 13 bases not matched to a gene. CDR1 is SGHRS and CDR2 is YFSETQ in the germline V gene. CDR3 length: 17 residues. This CDR3 is CASSFRSGGPAHNEQFF. The DNA of the CDR3 is TGCGCCAGCAGCTTTAGATCGGGAGGCCCGGCCCACAATGAGCAGTTCTTC. Using reference TRBV5-1 and TRBJ2-1 for the parts outside the CDR3, the full variable domain is KAGVTQTPRYLIKTRGQQVTLSCSPISGHRSVSWYQQTPGQGLQFLFEYFSETQRNKGNFPGRFSGRQFSNSRSEMNVSTLELGDSALYLCASSFRSGGPAHNEQFFGPGTRLTVL.

This clonotype was seen repeatedly, ten times or more. V gene TRBV12-3 or TRBV12-4 combines with J gene TRBJ2-3; D possibly corresponds to TRBD2 (6 bases). The CDR3 length is 14 residues. Deletions cut 6 bases from V and 10 bases from J, with 20 bases between. As DNA, the CDR3 is TGTGCCAGCAGGGAGGGACCACAAAGCGTAGCGCAGTATTTT. Translation gives CASREGPQSVAQYF.

There are many counts of this clonotype. The V gene is TRBV2, the J gene TRBJ2-5; either TRBD1 or TRBD2 may fit D (5 bases each). Trimming removed 3 bases at V and 3 bases at J, with 8 bases between. The CDR3 totals 13 residues. The V gene's germline CDR1 is SNHLY and CDR2 FYNNEI. The chain's CDR3 is CASSDEGKETQYF. The CDR3 DNA follows: TGTGCCAGCAGTGATGAGGGGAAAGAGACCCAGTACTTC.

This clonotype was seen at least ten times. The chain carries TRBV5-1 and TRBJ2-1; 8 positions agree with TRBD1. This CDR3 comprises 11 residues. The germline V gene encodes CDR1 SGHRS and CDR2 YFSETQ. V gave up 5 bases and J gave up 10 bases; unmatched junction bases: 2. CDR3 loop: CASRDRVEQFF. CDR3 DNA: TGCGCCAGCAGGGACAGGGTGGAGCAGTTCTTC.

This clonotype was seen more than once but under ten times. The V gene is TRBV12-3 or TRBV12-4, the J gene TRBJ2-5; D may be TRBD1 or TRBD2 (5 bases each). This CDR3 is 14 amino acids long. V gave up 3 bases and J gave up 4 bases, with 12 bases separating them. CDR3 protein: CASSFMGVVETQYF. The CDR3 DNA is TGTGCCAGCAGTTTTATGGGGGTAGTAGAGACCCAGTACTTC.

This clonotype was detected ten times or more. The rearrangement joins TRBV6-1 to TRBJ2-7; 11 bases are shared with TRBD1. With V trimmed by 8 bases and J by 3 bases, 6 bases remained unmatched. CDR1 and CDR2 from the germline V gene are MNHNS and SASEGT. CDR3 length: 14 amino acids. The CDR3 sequence is CASVVGQGVYEQYF. DNA of the CDR3: TGTGCCAGCGTGGTGGGACAGGGGGTCTACGAGCAGTACTTC.

The V gene is TRBV12-3 or TRBV12-4, the J gene TRBJ1-4; D is possibly TRBD1 (5 bases). Trimming pared 6 bases from V and 7 bases from J, leaving 15 bases between. CDR3 length: 14 amino acids. This CDR3 reads CASSPETVAEKLFF. DNA for the CDR3: TGTGCCAGCAGCCCCGAGACAGTCGCTGAAAAACTGTTTTTT.

Only a few counts were recorded for this clonotype. A much more abundant neighbour one base away suggests this may be a read error. In DNA form, the CDR3 reads TGTGCCAGCAGTTTCGCCGGGACAGGGATGAACACTGAAGCTTTCTTT. It translates to CASSFAGTGMNTEAFF. V and J are TRBV28 and TRBJ1-1, with 9 bases fitting TRBD1. Germline V gene lookup returns CDR1 MDHEN and CDR2 SYDVKM. J lost 0 bases, V lost 3 bases, and 5 bases had no gene match. The CDR3 is made up of 16 amino acids.